Each of the 27 T cell receptor beta chains below was sequenced from the same sample in a study of CD8+ T cells in alopecia areata (dated 2018 in TCRdb). The library came from the immunoSEQ multiplex PCR assay. RNA was extracted from all samples and reverse transcribed into cDNA, which served as template for TCR sequencing. What TCRdb holds here is the immuneACCESS table cut down to in-frame rearrangements. Part of the clones is not present; checked against another copy, under half of the missing clones reflect an unresolved V gene, and the others are unexplained. This sample lists about 220,000 clones; 50% to 70% were detected once. In total, the top ten clones hold more than 1.5% of the sample. The time point tag for this specimen amounts to: four to five weeks on oral tofacitinib. In light of the paper, this sample's treatment or condition label describes: oral pan-JAK inhibitor, 5-10 mg twice daily.

The specimen comprised CD4+ T cells sorted from blood, sampled at week 4, from a patient treated with tofacitinib. The receptors originated from a human donor with alopecia areata.

This clone was recorded once. The V and J genes are TRBV14 and TRBJ2-3; D ambiguous. This CDR3 has 13 amino acids. Germline CDR1 and CDR2: SGHDN and FVKESK. V shed 4 bases and J shed 4 bases, with 9 bases lying between them. The CDR3 nucleotides are TGTGCCAGCAGCCTGACCTGGGCAGATACGCAGTATTTT. Translation gives CASSLTWADTQYF.

V is TRBV30 and J is TRBJ1-2; no firm D call. The germline V gene has CDR1 GTSNPN and CDR2 SVGIG (reference sequence). The CDR3 is made up of 14 amino acids. The V and J ends lost 2 bases and 0 bases respectively, with 10 bases between them. The CDR3 region has the DNA TGTGCCTGGAGTTTTAGCAGAACTAACTATGGCTACACCTTC. Protein sequence: CAWSFSRTNYGYTF.

This sequence joins TRBV10-3 and TRBJ2-1; TRBD2 is a possible D gene (6 bases). V was cut by 6 bases and J by 6 bases, with 15 bases left in between. The CDR3 runs to 14 residues. The germline V gene has CDR1 ENHRY and CDR2 SYGVKD. CDR3: CAIRGEDPLNEQFF. The CDR3 DNA reads as TGTGCCATCAGGGGGGAGGACCCTCTCAATGAGCAGTTCTTC.

This clone was seen once. The chain recombines TRBV30 with TRBJ1-2, with a possible D match to TRBD1 (6 bases). The CDR3 is 14 amino acids. V was trimmed by 0 bases and J by 4 bases, leaving 12 bases between them. Germline loops: CDR1 GTSNPN, CDR2 SVGIG (reference sequence). CDR3 in DNA: TGTGCCTGGAGTGTACGAAGGACAGCCTATGGCTACACCTTC. This sequence encodes CAWSVRRTAYGYTF.

The chain carries TRBV9 and TRBJ2-2; possibly TRBD1 for D (6 bases). Trimming stripped 3 bases from V and 3 bases from J, with 9 bases between. Germline-derived CDR1 and CDR2 are SGDLS and YYNGEE. This CDR3 is 14 amino acids long. CDR3 nucleotides: TGTGCCAGCAGCGCAGGGGTTTACACCGGGGAGCTGTTTTTT. It specifies CASSAGVYTGELFF. Full variable domain (remainder filled in from reference TRBV9 and TRBJ2-2): DSGVTQTPKHLITATGQRVTLRCSPRSGDLSVYWYQQSLDQGLQFLIQYYNGEERAKGNILERFSAQQFPDLHSELNLSSLELGDSALYFCASSAGVYTGELFFGEGSRLTVL.

V is TRBV5-1 and J is TRBJ1-5; D perhaps matches TRBD1 (6 bases). Trimming cost V 0 bases and J 5 bases, with 30 bases left between them. In germline, CDR1 is SGHRS, CDR2 YFSETQ. CDR3 size: 21 residues. The CDR3 sequence: CASSLVRLQDRHVSEDQPQHF. DNA of the CDR3: TGCGCCAGCAGCTTGGTCCGTCTCCAGGACAGACATGTCTCGGAGGATCAGCCCCAGCATTTT.

This rearrangement joins TRBV30 to TRBJ2-3; 7 bases map to TRBD1. Germline V lookup: CDR1 GTSNPN, CDR2 SVGIG (reference sequence). The CDR3 totals 14 residues. V was pared by 5 bases and J by 2 bases, with 7 bases of the junction left unmatched. CDR3 sequence reads: CAWRRQGNTDTQYF. CDR3 nucleotides: TGTGCCTGGCGACGACAGGGTAACACAGATACGCAGTATTTT.

V is TRBV30 and J is TRBJ1-6; D perhaps matches TRBD1 (5 bases). Germline V gives CDR1 GTSNPN, CDR2 SVGIG (reference sequence). There are 14 residues in the CDR3. V lost 3 bases, J lost 8 bases, and 14 bases lay in between. As DNA, the CDR3 is TGTGCCTGGAGCGCGACAGAGCACCATTCACCCCTCCACTTT. Amino acids: CAWSATEHHSPLHF.

J is TRBJ2-1 and V is TRBV15, with TRBD1 matching 7 bases. CDR1 and CDR2 (germline): LNHNV, YYDKDF (reference sequence). Trimming at V came to 2 bases and at J to 8 bases, leaving 6 bases not matched to a gene. The CDR3 length is 14 residues. The CDR3: CATSRRQGKDEQFF. The CDR3 DNA follows: TGTGCCACCAGCAGACGACAGGGAAAGGATGAGCAGTTCTTC. Filled out from reference TRBV15 and TRBJ2-1, the complete variable domain reads DAMVIQNPRYQVTQFGKPVTLSCSQTLNHNVMYWYQQKSSQAPKLLFHYYDKDFNNEADTPDNFQSRRPNTSFCFLDIRSPGLGDTAMYLCATSRRQGKDEQFFGPGTRLTVL.

This chain uses TRBV30 with TRBJ1-2; D may be TRBD1 (5 bases). Germline V gene lookup returns CDR1 GTSNPN and CDR2 SVGIG (reference sequence). The CDR3 spans 13 residues. V lost 1 base to trimming and J lost 7 bases, with 13 bases between them. CDR3 sequence reads: CAWSDSAQGGYTF. Here the CDR3 DNA reads TGTGCCTGGAGTGATAGTGCCCAGGGTGGCTACACCTTC.

This clone was seen only a few times. The chain joins TRBV11-1 to TRBJ1-4; D is unclear. Germline lookup yields CDR1 SGHAT and CDR2 FQDESV (reference sequence). Trimming removed 3 bases at V and 4 bases at J, with 9 bases between. This CDR3 is built from 14 residues. CDR3 bases: TGTGCCAGCAGCTTTGGAGAAGTTAATGAAAAACTGTTTTTT. It encodes CASSFGEVNEKLFF.

This sequence joins TRBV29-1 and TRBJ2-5, with TRBD1 matching 8 bases. This CDR3 has 13 residues. In germline, CDR1 is SQVTM, CDR2 ANQGSEA. J lost 2 bases, V lost 5 bases, and 4 bases had no gene match. The CDR3 reads CSVSGQGQETQYF. CDR3 coding DNA: TGCAGCGTTTCCGGACAGGGTCAAGAGACCCAGTACTTC.

This clone was counted ten times or more. The rearrangement uses TRBV27 and TRBJ2-5; D gene ambiguous. Germline assignment: CDR1 MNHEY and CDR2 SMNVEV (reference sequence). CDR3 length equals 14 residues. V was trimmed by 5 bases and J by 5 bases, leaving 15 bases between them. The CDR3 nucleotides are TGTGCCAGCAGTCCCCGGGCCGGAGTGGAGACCCAGTACTTC. Translating gives CASSPRAGVETQYF.

The CDR3 DNA reads TGCAGCGTTGGACGGGACTCCTACGAGCAGTACTTC. This codes for CSVGRDSYEQYF. V usage is TRBV29-1 and J usage is TRBJ2-5; perhaps TRBD2 as D (5 bases). Judging by the DNA end, TRBJ2-7 fits better; the J call may be wrong. The CDR3 has 12 amino acids. The germline CDR1 and CDR2 sequences are SQVTM and ANQGSEA.

About this clone itself: Other DNA sequences in the same sample also yield this CDR3. The chain uses TRBV29-1 and TRBJ2-2; D unclear. Trimming stripped 4 bases from V and 5 bases from J, with 5 bases between. CDR1 and CDR2 from the germline V gene are SQVTM and ANQGSEA. This CDR3 is 11 amino acids long. The DNA for the CDR3 is TGCAGCGTTGGGGATACCGGGGAGCTGTTTTTT. Translated: CSVGDTGELFF.

This sequence joins TRBV11-2 and TRBJ2-3; the match to TRBD2 covers 10 bases. V gave up 5 bases and J gave up 1 base; unmatched junction bases: 6. Per germline, CDR1 SGHAT and CDR2 FQNNGV. This CDR3 comprises 16 residues. In nucleotides, the CDR3 is TGTGCCAGCAGCCTATCTCTAGCGGGAGGCACAGATACGCAGTATTTT. The encoded protein is CASSLSLAGGTDTQYF.

The chain recombines TRBV6-5 with TRBJ1-1; no reliable D call. Trimming took 6 bases from V and 1 from J, leaving 9 bases between them. CDR3 length equals 13 residues. Germline V lookup: CDR1 MNHEY, CDR2 SVGAGI. CDR3: CASSLNKNTEAFF. The CDR3, as DNA: TGTGCCAGCAGCCTTAACAAGAACACTGAAGCTTTCTTT.

The chain's CDR3 is CSVGRQGFRNEQFF. The CDR3 region has the DNA TGCAGCGTTGGTAGACAGGGATTTAGGAATGAGCAGTTCTTC. V gene TRBV29-1 combines with J gene TRBJ2-1, with 7 bases identical to TRBD1. J was trimmed by 7 bases and V by 4 bases; bases with no gene match: 10. Germline V gives CDR1 SQVTM, CDR2 ANQGSEA. This CDR3 is 14 amino acids long.

The CDR3 DNA reads as TGTGCCAGCAGCTTAATGGGGGGAAACAGCAATCAGCCCCAGCATTTT. It specifies CASSLMGGNSNQPQHF. This rearrangement joins TRBV7-8 to TRBJ1-5; a possible D gene is TRBD1 (5 bases). V lost 2 bases to trimming and J lost 1 base, with 12 bases between them. The CDR3 spans 16 residues. The germline CDR1 and CDR2 sequences are SGHVS and FQNEAQ. Combining the CDR3 with reference TRBV7-8 and TRBJ1-5 gives the whole variable domain GAGVSQSPRYKVAKRGQDVALRCDPISGHVSLFWYQQALGQGPEFLTYFQNEAQLDKSGLPSDRFFAERPEGSVSTLKIQRTQQEDSAVYLCASSLMGGNSNQPQHFGDGTRLSIL.

To note about this clone: The junction and the germline gene differ at one end; a read error may be behind it. The CDR3 DNA follows: TGTGCCAGCAGCTCCCAGCGGGGCCCGGGTATGGTGCACTTC. Residues: CASSSQRGPGMVHF. The chain joins TRBV7-3 to TRBJ2-7, with 7 bases matching TRBD2. Looked up from germline, CDR1 is SGHTA and CDR2 is FQGTGA. There are 14 residues in the CDR3.

This sequence joins TRBV5-1 and TRBJ2-3; 16 bases line up with TRBD2. Germline V gives CDR1 SGHRS, CDR2 YFSETQ. V gave up 4 bases and J gave up 3 bases; unmatched junction bases: 5. The CDR3 covers 17 residues. The CDR3 is CASSPGLAGGPTDTQYF. In DNA, the CDR3 is TGCGCCAGCAGCCCGGGACTAGCGGGGGGGCCGACAGATACGCAGTATTTT.

This chain connects TRBV7-9 to TRBJ1-1; D gene ambiguous. Trimming removed 2 bases from V and 4 bases from J, with 8 bases in between. This CDR3 is 13 amino acids long. Per germline, CDR1 SEHNR and CDR2 FQNEAQ (reference sequence). The DNA for the CDR3 is TGTGCCAGCAGCTTATCGACTGGCACTGAAGCTTTCTTT. As protein: CASSLSTGTEAFF.

This chain connects TRBV5-8 to TRBJ2-1; 11 bases agree with TRBD1. The CDR3 contains 17 residues. Trimming at V came to 0 bases and at J to 8 bases, leaving 10 bases not matched to a gene. Germline lookup yields CDR1 SGHTS and CDR2 YDEGEE. The CDR3 DNA follows: TGTGCCAGCAGCTTGGCAAGGACAGGGGGCGCTTTGGATGAGCAGTTCTTC. Protein sequence: CASSLARTGGALDEQFF.

Worth noting for this clone: Mismatch with germline at one junction end may stem from a read error. The CDR3 loop is CASSLERVGQGDF. The CDR3 bases are TGTGCCAGCAGCTTGGAGCGGGTGGGACAGGGTGACTTC. V and J are TRBV5-4 and TRBJ2-4; TRBD1 matches at 9 bases. The germline V gene encodes CDR1 SGHNT and CDR2 YYREEE (reference sequence). This CDR3 has 13 residues.

This clone has more than one count but fewer than ten. The chain couples TRBV4-2 to TRBJ1-6; D uncertain. The CDR3 runs to 15 residues. Trimming pared 1 base from V and 9 bases from J, leaving 13 bases between. Looked up from germline, CDR1 is LGHNA and CDR2 is YNFKEQ. The CDR3 reads CASSQVDPRGSPLHF. CDR3 in DNA: TGTGCCAGCAGCCAAGTGGACCCGAGAGGTTCACCCCTCCACTTT.

CDR3 sequence reads: CASSPVLGATYEQYF. Here the CDR3 DNA reads TGCGCCAGCAGCCCGGTTTTAGGGGCTACCTACGAGCAGTACTTC. V usage is TRBV5-1 and J usage is TRBJ2-7, with D perhaps matching TRBD1 (5 bases). Germline lookup yields CDR1 SGHRS and CDR2 YFSETQ. The CDR3 has 15 amino acids. V dropped 4 bases and J dropped 2 bases, with 16 bases sitting between them.

V and J are TRBV10-3 and TRBJ1-6, with a tentative D call TRBD1 (5 bases). The length of the CDR3 is 13 residues. Germline CDR1 is ENHRY and CDR2 is SYGVKD. V lost 10 bases and J 7 bases, leaving 14 bases between the germline ends. The DNA of the CDR3 is TGTGCCACCCGGGCCAGGGAGAATTCACCCCTCCACTTT. Protein sequence: CATRARENSPLHF.